One T cell receptor beta chain is described in this entry. Its antigen is as yet unknown. TCRdb re-analysed the reads in MiXCR, keeping a single row per CDR3 protein. Altogether about 100,000 distinct CDR3 sequences are present, roughly two fifths being singletons, with the ten largest covering approximately 74%. With 4 bases removed from V and 2 bases from J, the gap between germline ends came to 9 bases. Germline V gene sequence: CDR1 MNHNY, CDR2 SVGAGI (reference sequence). CDR3 size: 13 residues. The data belong to a study of T cell repertoires in cytomegalovirus infection. Across the study: Public TCR beta signatures were indicative of both CMV infection and a matching HLA type.

Study conclusions and caveats: Accumulated public TCR beta family frequency recognized individuals carrying CMV together with the relevant HLA.

V and J are TRBV6-6 and TRBJ2-7; D possibly corresponds to TRBD2 (5 bases). The material sequenced was CD8+ T cells from cultured PBMCs, taken from culture after CMV antigen stimulation. This TCR came from a human donor in good health (CMV status not recorded). Some clones in this sample may be carry-over from other donors' samples. The CDR3 loop is CASSSDWTYEQYF. In nucleotides, the CDR3 is TGTGCCAGCAGTTCGGACTGGACCTACGAGCAGTACTTC.